Included here is one T cell receptor beta chain sequence, with context. Its specificity is not known. This sample was taken from a study of cytomegalovirus exposure and HLA in healthy donors. The study's findings and limits: The study listed 164 cytomegalovirus-associated TCR beta chains.

The PCR was carried out with 60 Vbeta primers and 13 Jbeta primers. Method: immunoSEQ multiplex PCR; TCRdb's copy keeps in-frame clones and lacks some. The sample has 200,000 or so clones, roughly 74% seen once. Trimming cost V 0 bases and J 0 bases, with 17 bases left between them. This CDR3 region has 18 residues. Germline-derived CDR1 and CDR2 are LGHNA and YNFKEQ. The sample comprised PBMCs. This TCR derives from a woman in her twenties or thirties in good health and CMV-seropositive. V is TRBV4-2 and J is TRBJ1-1; TRBD1 is a possible D gene (5 bases). CDR3 protein: CASSQDLALGGLNTEAFF. The CDR3 DNA reads as TGTGCCAGCAGCCAAGACTTGGCGCTGGGGGGTTTGAACACTGAAGCTTTCTTT.